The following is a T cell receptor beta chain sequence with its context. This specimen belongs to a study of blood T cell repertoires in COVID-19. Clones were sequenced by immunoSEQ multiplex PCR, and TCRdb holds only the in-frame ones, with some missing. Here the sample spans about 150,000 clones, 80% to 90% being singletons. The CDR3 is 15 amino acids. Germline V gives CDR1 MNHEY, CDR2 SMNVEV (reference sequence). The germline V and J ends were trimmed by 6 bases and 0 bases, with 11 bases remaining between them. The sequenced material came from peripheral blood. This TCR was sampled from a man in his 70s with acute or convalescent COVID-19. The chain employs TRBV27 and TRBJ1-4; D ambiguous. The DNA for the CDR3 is TGTGCCAGCAGGGGCTACAGTGCAACTAATGAAAAACTGTTTTTT. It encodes CASRGYSATNEKLFF.